Below are 27 T cell receptor beta chains sequenced from a single sample in a study of cytomegalovirus exposure and HLA in healthy donors. PCR was performed using 60 Vbeta and 13 Jbeta primers. Sequenced by immunoSEQ multiplex PCR; TCRdb stores in-frame clones only, minus some. The table lists around 150,000 clones, roughly three quarters of them singletons, with about 9.6% in the top ten. The sequenced material came from PBMCs. All receptors derive from a man in his late teens or twenties in good health and CMV-seropositive.

The CDR3 DNA sequence: TGTGCCAGTTGTGCCGCGGGGTATGGTAATTCACCCCTCCACTTT. It encodes CASCAAGYGNSPLHF. This chain links TRBV19 with TRBJ1-6; no firm D call. The germline V gene has CDR1 LNHDA and CDR2 SQIVND (reference sequence). The CDR3 has 15 residues. V lost 8 bases, J lost 6 bases, and 17 bases lay in between.

The chain recombines TRBV4-2 with TRBJ1-1, with a tentative D call TRBD1 (6 bases). V shed 5 bases and J shed 5 bases, with 18 bases lying between them. The CDR3 spans 15 residues. In germline, CDR1 is LGHNA, CDR2 YNFKEQ. CDR3 loop: CASSASGGAGTEAFF. The CDR3 DNA reads TGTGCCAGCAGCGCGAGTGGGGGCGCCGGAACTGAAGCTTTCTTT.

This chain connects TRBV30 to TRBJ1-3; D call uncertain. Germline CDR1 and CDR2: GTSNPN and SVGIG (reference sequence). Trimming removed 0 bases from V and 6 bases from J, with 12 bases in between. The CDR3 extends over 14 amino acids. The CDR3 DNA reads as TGTGCCTGGAGTGTACTTTCTAAGTTAAACACCATATATTTT. Translated, it gives CAWSVLSKLNTIYF.

This chain links TRBV4-2 with TRBJ1-4; the match to TRBD1 covers 9 bases. Germline lookup yields CDR1 LGHNA and CDR2 YNFKEQ. This CDR3 has 18 amino acids. V was pared by 4 bases and J by 5 bases, with 14 bases of the junction left unmatched. The CDR3 DNA reads TGTGCCAGCAGCCCCCGACCCGGGACAGGGCGGTCAAATGAAAAACTGTTTTTT. It encodes CASSPRPGTGRSNEKLFF.

The chain combines TRBV12-5 with TRBJ2-1; D possibly corresponds to TRBD2 (5 bases). CDR1 LGHNT and CDR2 FRNRAP come from the germline V gene. This CDR3 is 12 amino acids long. Trimming took off 7 bases at V and 7 bases at J, with 11 bases between the two ends. This chain's CDR3 is CASAASWNEQFF. The CDR3 nucleotides are TGTGCTAGTGCGGCTAGCTGGAATGAGCAGTTCTTC.

The CDR3 reads CSAESRRAYNEQFF. In DNA form, the CDR3 reads TGCAGCGCAGAATCCCGGCGGGCCTACAATGAGCAGTTCTTC. This chain uses TRBV29-1 with TRBJ2-1; D might be TRBD2 (5 bases). The V gene's germline CDR1 is SQVTM and CDR2 ANQGSEA. This CDR3 has 14 residues. Trimming shortened V by 7 bases and J by 2 bases, and 15 bases separated the two germline ends.

This clone showed up just a few times. V gene TRBV7-9 combines with J gene TRBJ1-2, with D maybe TRBD1 (6 bases). Trimming took off 5 bases at V and 4 bases at J, with 23 bases between the two ends. Germline-derived CDR1 and CDR2 are SEHNR and FQNEAQ (reference sequence). This CDR3 has 17 residues. The CDR3 nucleotides read TGTGCCAGCAGCCAAGTGGCTCGGGGGGCTCGGGGCTATGGCTACACCTTC. Protein: CASSQVARGARGYGYTF.

The CDR3 is CASSRGGTTYNEQFF. Here the CDR3 DNA reads TGTGCCAGCAGCCGCGGGGGCACCACCTACAATGAGCAGTTCTTC. The rearrangement joins TRBV4-2 to TRBJ2-1; a possible D gene is TRBD2 (7 bases). Germline-derived CDR1 and CDR2 are LGHNA and YNFKEQ. Trimming took off 4 bases at V and 2 bases at J, with 12 bases between the two ends. The CDR3 totals 15 residues.

A remark on this clone: At one of its ends the junction is not consistent with the germline gene, which may arise from a read error. CDR3 nucleotide sequence: TGTTCCAGCAGCCAACACAAAAAAACGGACAGGGGGTCAAACTATGGCTACACCTTC. This gives the protein CSSSQHKKTDRGSNYGYTF. This chain links TRBV7-9 with TRBJ1-2; 10 nucleotides agree with TRBD1. CDR1 is SEHNR and CDR2 is FQNEAQ in the germline V gene (reference sequence). The CDR3 spans 19 residues. Full variable domain (missing parts from reference TRBV7-9 and TRBJ1-2): DTGVSQNPRHKITKRGQNVTFRCDPISEHNRLYWYRQTLGQGPEFLTYFQNEAQLEKSRLLSDRFSAERPKGSFSTLEIQRTEQGDSAMYLCSSSQHKKTDRGSNYGYTFGSGTRLTVV.

The genes are TRBV4-3 and TRBJ2-7; 7 bases map to TRBD1. The germline V gene encodes CDR1 LGHNA and CDR2 YSLEER. This CDR3 comprises 16 residues. V lost 2 bases to trimming and J lost 3 bases; unmatched junction nucleotides: 10. The CDR3 sequence: CASSQYGTGTDYEQYF. In DNA form, the CDR3 reads TGCGCCAGCAGCCAATACGGTACCGGGACAGACTACGAGCAGTACTTC.

The rearrangement joins TRBV30 to TRBJ1-1, with D uncertain. Germline V CDR1 and CDR2: GTSNPN, SVGIG (reference sequence). The CDR3 runs 13 residues. The ends were cut back, 1 base at V and 3 bases at J, with 9 bases in the middle. The CDR3 is CAWSGRRDTEAFF. The CDR3 region has the DNA TGTGCCTGGAGTGGGCGGCGGGACACTGAAGCTTTCTTT.

The sample holds one count of this clone. This chain links TRBV5-5 with TRBJ1-5, with TRBD1 identical over 7 bases. Germline V lookup: CDR1 SGHKS, CDR2 YYEKEE (reference sequence). The junction had 6 bases not matched to a gene; V was cut back by 3 bases and J by 3 bases. This CDR3 is built from 15 residues. The CDR3 region is CASSSWTGINQPQHF. DNA of the CDR3: TGTGCCAGCAGCTCCTGGACAGGAATCAATCAGCCCCAGCATTTT. The complete variable domain, with remaining parts taken from reference TRBV5-5 and TRBJ1-5, reads DAGVTQSPTHLIKTRGQQVTLRCSPISGHKSVSWYQQVLGQGPQFIFQYYEKEERGRGNFPDRFSARQFPNYSSELNVNALLLGDSALYLCASSSWTGINQPQHFGDGTRLSIL.

This clone appeared a few times. Its ends do not fully match the called genes, so a read error is possible. J is TRBJ2-7 and V is TRBV7-9; D perhaps matches TRBD2 (7 bases). The germline CDR1 and CDR2 sequences are SEHNR and FQNEAQ (reference sequence). This CDR3 contains 16 residues. The CDR3, as DNA: TGTTCCAGCAGCGTGAACAGGGAATCCCTAGCGGACGAGCAGTACTTC. This sequence encodes CSSSVNRESLADEQYF.

The chain couples TRBV9 to TRBJ1-3; no clear D. The CDR3 loop spans 16 amino acids. Germline CDR1 SGDLS, CDR2 YYNGEE. V gave up 2 bases and J gave up 2 bases, with 14 bases separating them. For the CDR3, the DNA is TGTGCCAGCAGCGTCATGGCCGCGGCGACTGGAAACACCATATATTTT. Its translation: CASSVMAAATGNTIYF.

V and J are TRBV29-1 and TRBJ1-5; D possibly corresponds to TRBD1 (6 bases). The V and J ends lost 6 bases and 6 bases respectively, with 18 bases between them. The CDR3 is 14 amino acids. The germline gives CDR1 SQVTM, CDR2 ANQGSEA. The CDR3 here is CSVAQGRVGQPQHF. The CDR3 nucleotides read TGCAGCGTGGCACAGGGCCGGGTGGGTCAGCCCCAGCATTTT.

The V gene is TRBV6-1, the J gene TRBJ1-5; D is perhaps TRBD1 (6 bases). Germline V CDR1 and CDR2: MNHNS, SASEGT. This CDR3 region has 15 residues. The V and J ends lost 4 bases and 0 bases respectively, with 10 bases between them. The CDR3, as DNA: TGTGCCAGCAGTGCCTGGACAGCTAGCAATCAGCCCCAGCATTTT. Protein product: CASSAWTASNQPQHF.

By sample share, this clone is medium-sized. The V call is TRBV25-1, the J call TRBJ1-1; TRBD1 aligns across 9 bases. The CDR3 is 14 residues long. Germline V gene data show CDR1 as MGHDK and CDR2 as SYGVNS. The V gene end was trimmed by 4 bases and the J gene end by 8 bases; junction bases not matched to a gene: 8. Written as DNA, the CDR3 is TGTGCCAGCAGTGCTCCCGGGACAGGGATAGAAGCTTTCTTT. It encodes CASSAPGTGIEAFF.

This chain links TRBV18 with TRBJ1-2, with 7 bases that match TRBD1. CDR3 size: 15 residues. Germline lookup yields CDR1 KGHSH and CDR2 LQKENI. The V gene end was trimmed by 3 bases and the J gene end by 10 bases; junction bases not matched to a gene: 14. The CDR3 DNA is TGTGCCAGCTCACCGCGGGACAGCCAGGCTAGTGACTACACCTTC. Translation gives CASSPRDSQASDYTF.

This chain links TRBV7-8 with TRBJ2-3; D may be TRBD2 (6 bases). In germline, CDR1 is SGHVS, CDR2 FQNEAQ. V was cut by 5 bases and J by 0 bases, with 9 bases left in between. This CDR3 region has 14 residues. In DNA form, the CDR3 reads TGTGCCAGCAGCCAAAGCGGGAGCACAGATACGCAGTATTTT. It yields the protein CASSQSGSTDTQYF.

The V gene is TRBV7-9, the J gene TRBJ2-6; 8 positions match TRBD1. CDR3 length equals 18 residues. Germline V gene lookup returns CDR1 SEHNR and CDR2 FQNEAQ (reference sequence). V trimming: 3 bases; J trimming: 1 base; junction bases outside the gene matches: 8. The CDR3 reads CASSLGTGPLSGANVLTF. In DNA form, the CDR3 reads TGTGCCAGCAGCTTGGGGACAGGTCCTCTTTCTGGGGCCAACGTCCTGACTTTC.

The V and J genes are TRBV23-1 and TRBJ1-2; no firm D call. TRBV23-1 is an ORF for which the function is uncertain. V lost 3 bases and J 0 bases, leaving 14 bases between the germline ends. The CDR3 runs to 16 residues. CDR3 DNA sequence: TGCGCCAGCAGTCACCCAAGACAAGTAACTAACTATGGCTACACCTTC. This sequence encodes CASSHPRQVTNYGYTF.

The chain couples TRBV5-1 to TRBJ2-5; no clear D gene. Per the germline V gene, CDR1 is SGHRS and CDR2 is YFSETQ. CDR3 length: 12 residues. The V and J ends lost 1 base and 3 bases respectively, with 4 bases between them. This chain's CDR3 is CASSLREETQYF. In DNA, the CDR3 is TGCGCCAGCAGCTTGCGCGAAGAGACCCAGTACTTC.

For this clone: The junction does not match germline at one end; this may be a read error. The sample contains more than one DNA sequence encoding this CDR3. This sequence joins TRBV6-1 and TRBJ2-7; D gene ambiguous. This CDR3 is 13 amino acids long. Germline V CDR1 and CDR2: MNHNS, SASEGT. CDR3 bases: TGTGCCAGCAGCGAAGCGCAGCGTCGGGAGCAGTACTTC. Its translation: CASSEAQRREQYF.

The chain links TRBV15 to TRBJ2-7; 9 positions agree with TRBD1. The CDR3 contains 12 residues. The junction had 7 bases not matched to a gene; V was cut back by 3 bases and J by 13 bases. CDR1 LNHNV and CDR2 YYDKDF come from the germline V gene (reference sequence). The CDR3, as DNA: TGTGCCACCAGCAGCCACCGGGACAGGGTTTACTTC. This encodes CATSSHRDRVYF. Filled out from reference TRBV15 and TRBJ2-7, the complete variable domain reads DAMVIQNPRYQVTQFGKPVTLSCSQTLNHNVMYWYQQKSSQAPKLLFHYYDKDFNNEADTPDNFQSRRPNTSFCFLDIRSPGLGDTAMYLCATSSHRDRVYFGPGTRLTVT.

This chain links TRBV2 with TRBJ2-7; 10 bases are a match to TRBD1. The junction had 17 bases not matched to a gene; V was cut back by 6 bases and J by 6 bases. The CDR3 totals 17 residues. Germline V lookup: CDR1 SNHLY, CDR2 FYNNEI. The CDR3, as DNA: TGTGCCAGCAGCCTCAGGGGGACAGGGGTTCTGTCAGGCGAGCAGTACTTC. This translates into CASSLRGTGVLSGEQYF.

CDR3 in amino acids: CASSGPGEQYF. DNA of the CDR3: TGTGCCAGTTCTGGGCCGGGGGAGCAGTACTTC. The rearrangement joins TRBV11-2 to TRBJ2-7, with D perhaps matching TRBD2 (5 bases). The V and J ends lost 9 bases and 7 bases respectively, with 13 bases between them. In germline, CDR1 is SGHAT, CDR2 FQNNGV. The CDR3 spans 11 residues.

This sequence joins TRBV7-2 and TRBJ1-6; maybe TRBD1 (6 bases). CDR1 SGHTA and CDR2 FQGNSA come from the germline V gene. The CDR3 sequence is 14 residues long. V was pared by 3 bases and J by 7 bases, with 10 bases between. CDR3 nucleotide sequence: TGTGCCAGCAGCTTCACAGGGACGAATTCACCCCTCCACTTT. It encodes CASSFTGTNSPLHF.